The 31 T cell receptor beta chains presented below share a single source sample, sequenced in a study of blood T cell repertoires in COVID-19. TCRdb's copy holds only in-frame clones and misses some; the assay was immunoSEQ multiplex PCR. This table has 30,000 to 35,000 clones, 80% appearing once. Sequenced material: peripheral blood. The receptors shown here come from a man older than 75 with acute or convalescent COVID-19.

V gene TRBV7-2 combines with J gene TRBJ1-3; D remains unclear. V gave up 5 bases and J gave up 0 bases, with 11 bases separating them. The CDR3 spans 15 residues. CDR1 SGHTA and CDR2 FQGNSA come from the germline V gene. CDR3 sequence reads: CASSRRASSGNTIYF. The CDR3 bases are TGTGCCAGCAGCCGGAGGGCGAGCTCTGGAAACACCATATATTTT.

The chain joins TRBV4-2 to TRBJ1-5; 8 positions match TRBD1. Germline values: CDR1 LGHNA, CDR2 YNFKEQ. This CDR3 comprises 18 residues. After removal of 1 base from V and 0 bases from J, the junction contained 8 bases not matched to a gene. The CDR3 sequence is CASSQVGQDEHSNQPQHF. CDR3 DNA: TGTGCCAGCAGCCAAGTGGGACAGGATGAACATAGCAATCAGCCCCAGCATTTT.

This chain connects TRBV19 to TRBJ1-1; D gene uncertain. The CDR3 runs to 15 residues. Germline CDR1 and CDR2: LNHDA and SQIVND (reference sequence). Trimming stripped 6 bases from V and 3 bases from J, with 17 bases between. CDR3 in amino acids: CASSLAEQRYTEAFF. The CDR3 DNA reads TGTGCCAGTAGCCTAGCGGAACAAAGGTACACTGAAGCTTTCTTT.

The J gene is TRBJ2-5, the V gene TRBV4-2; TRBD2 matches 12 bases. CDR3 length equals 17 residues. Germline-derived CDR1 and CDR2 are LGHNA and YNFKEQ. Trimming took 0 bases from V and 3 from J; bases not matched to a gene: 5. The DNA for the CDR3 is TGTGCCAGCAGCCAAGATCTTCTAGCGGGGGGGGAAGAGACCCAGTACTTC. It translates to CASSQDLLAGGEETQYF.

J is TRBJ1-1 and V is TRBV4-1; 9 positions agree with TRBD1. CDR1 MGHRA and CDR2 YSYEKL come from the germline V gene. J gave up 5 bases and V 4 bases, and 5 bases lay outside the gene matches. The CDR3 spans 14 residues. The CDR3: CASSLDRGGTEAFF. The DNA for the CDR3 is TGCGCCAGCAGCCTCGACAGGGGGGGTACTGAAGCTTTCTTT.

The J gene is TRBJ1-1, the V gene TRBV30; D is unclear. Germline lookup yields CDR1 GTSNPN and CDR2 SVGIG (reference sequence). The CDR3 has 15 residues. Trimming left V 1 base short and J 5 bases short, with 17 bases between. CDR3 in DNA: TGTGCCTGGAGTGGGACCTCTAGGACTGGGACTGAAGCTTTCTTT. Translation: CAWSGTSRTGTEAFF. Using reference TRBV30 and TRBJ1-1 for the parts outside the CDR3, the full variable domain is SQTIHQWPATLVQPVGSPLSLECTVEGTSNPNLYWYRQAAGRGLQLLFYSVGIGQISSEVPQNLSASRPQDRQFILSSKKLLLSDSGFYLCAWSGTSRTGTEAFFGQGTRLTVV.

The rearrangement uses TRBV19 and TRBJ2-2; 10 bases are a match to TRBD2. From germline, CDR1 is LNHDA and CDR2 SQIVND (reference sequence). The CDR3 has 15 residues. Trimming at V came to 1 base and at J to 5 bases, leaving 1 base not matched to a gene. CDR3 DNA sequence: TGTGCCAGTAGTATAGGACTAGCGGGTACCGGGGAGCTGTTTTTT. Amino acid sequence: CASSIGLAGTGELFF. Complete variable domain (other parts from reference TRBV19 and TRBJ2-2): DGGITQSPKYLFRKEGQNVTLSCEQNLNHDAMYWYRQDPGQGLRLIYYSQIVNDFQKGDIAEGYSVSREKKESFPLTVTSAQKNPTAFYLCASSIGLAGTGELFFGEGSRLTVL.

The rearrangement links TRBV24-1 to TRBJ2-7; no definite D call. The CDR3 totals 16 residues. V lost 4 bases and J lost 6, with 21 bases in between. The germline V gene has CDR1 KGHDR and CDR2 SFDVKD. The CDR3 here is CATSDPDARFLCEQYF. DNA of the CDR3: TGTGCCACCAGTGACCCCGATGCCCGGTTCTTGTGCGAGCAGTACTTC.

The rearrangement uses TRBV6-2 or TRBV6-3 and TRBJ1-5; D gene uncertain. The CDR3 length is 14 residues. Trimming removed 3 bases from V and 4 bases from J, with 10 bases in between. CDR1 MNHEY and CDR2 SVGEGT come from the germline V gene. In DNA, the CDR3 is TGTGCCAGCAGTTATGGCAGAGGTAATCAGCCCCAGCATTTT. Its protein product is CASSYGRGNQPQHF.

The chain employs TRBV11-3 and TRBJ2-3; the D gene is possibly TRBD1 (6 bases). The V and J ends lost 1 base and 6 bases respectively, with 14 bases between them. The germline V gene has CDR1 SGHNT and CDR2 YENEEA. The CDR3 covers 15 residues. Written as DNA, the CDR3 is TGTGCCAGCAGCTTAGGTGTGGGGGCAGGGGATACGCAGTATTTT. Residues: CASSLGVGAGDTQYF.

The gene calls are TRBV6-5 and TRBJ1-2, with TRBD1 as a possible D gene (6 bases). The germline V gene has CDR1 MNHEY and CDR2 SVGAGI. The CDR3 length is 14 residues. V was clipped by 2 bases and J by 8 bases, with 15 bases between them. CDR3 loop: CASSYLAGAGGYTF. The CDR3 region has the DNA TGTGCCAGCAGTTACCTCGCGGGGGCGGGAGGCTACACCTTC.

The chain has TRBV6-5 and TRBJ1-3; D uncertain. The CDR3 runs 15 residues. V was clipped by 4 bases and J by 0 bases, with 10 bases between them. The germline V gene encodes CDR1 MNHEY and CDR2 SVGAGI. CDR3 nucleotides: TGTGCCAGCAGTTCATCATTCAGCTCTGGAAACACCATATATTTT. Translation gives CASSSSFSSGNTIYF.

CDR3 DNA: TGTGCCAGCAGCTTGACAGGGGTCGGCTATGGCTACACCTTC. It encodes CASSLTGVGYGYTF. This chain uses TRBV7-2 with TRBJ1-2; 8 nucleotides match TRBD1. J was trimmed by 4 bases and V by 3 bases; bases with no gene match: 4. The V gene's germline CDR1 is SGHTA and CDR2 FQGNSA. The CDR3 is 14 residues long.

The CDR3 sequence is CASSLPVLAGSYEQYF. In DNA form, the CDR3 reads TGTGCCAGCAGCTTACCCGTCCTCGCGGGCTCCTACGAGCAGTACTTC. The rearrangement links TRBV7-2 to TRBJ2-7; tentatively, D is TRBD2 (5 bases). Deletions cut 2 bases from V and 0 bases from J, with 14 bases between. Per the germline V gene, CDR1 is SGHTA and CDR2 is FQGNSA. This CDR3 region has 16 residues.

The chain employs TRBV7-2 and TRBJ1-2, with TRBD1 matching 9 bases. Germline V gene sequence: CDR1 SGHTA, CDR2 FQGNSA. The CDR3 contains 15 residues. V shed 5 bases, J shed 2 bases, and the junction held 6 bases outside the gene matches. CDR3 amino acids: CASSKDRGTNYGYTF. Here the CDR3 DNA reads TGTGCCAGCAGCAAAGACAGGGGGACGAACTATGGCTACACCTTC.

This chain connects TRBV6-5 to TRBJ2-7; D remains ambiguous. Trimming removed 6 bases from V and 0 bases from J, with 9 bases in between. Germline V gene data show CDR1 as MNHEY and CDR2 as SVGAGI. The length of the CDR3 is 13 residues. CDR3 coding DNA: TGTGCCAGCAGCTACGACAACTCCTACGAGCAGTACTTC. Its translation: CASSYDNSYEQYF.

This clone was observed a few times. This rearrangement joins TRBV2 to TRBJ2-5, with D maybe TRBD1 (5 bases). V was pared by 10 bases and J by 3 bases, with 15 bases between. This CDR3 region has 13 residues. The germline V gene encodes CDR1 SNHLY and CDR2 FYNNEI. The CDR3 protein is CATANRMEETQYF. CDR3 sequence (DNA): TGTGCCACCGCCAACAGGATGGAAGAGACCCAGTACTTC.

V usage is TRBV7-2 and J usage is TRBJ1-2; no firm D call. Germline V gene lookup returns CDR1 SGHTA and CDR2 FQGNSA. Trimming took 1 base from V and 6 from J, leaving 9 bases between them. CDR3 length: 13 residues. CDR3 nucleotide sequence: TGTGCCAGCAGCTTAGGGTTGAGTAATGGCTACACCTTC. This translates into CASSLGLSNGYTF.

The CDR3 loop is CASSPSTGSGYTF. For the CDR3, the DNA is TGTGCCAGCAGCCCCTCGACAGGGAGTGGCTACACCTTC. J is TRBJ1-2 and V is TRBV7-9; 7 bases match TRBD1. V lost 5 bases, J lost 7 bases, and 7 bases stayed unmatched. The CDR3 sequence is 13 residues long. From germline, CDR1 is SEHNR and CDR2 FQNEAQ (reference sequence).

The rearrangement uses TRBV6-1 and TRBJ1-1; D is possibly TRBD1 (5 bases). V lost 1 base and J lost 6, with 12 bases in between. The CDR3 loop spans 14 amino acids. The germline V gene has CDR1 MNHNS and CDR2 SASEGT. The chain's CDR3 is CASSEGYQGAEAFF. For the CDR3, the DNA is TGTGCCAGCAGTGAAGGGTACCAGGGCGCTGAAGCTTTCTTT.

The chain couples TRBV7-9 to TRBJ2-2, with 8 bases identical to TRBD1. Germline CDR1 SEHNR, CDR2 FQNEAQ (reference sequence). V shed 2 bases and J 6 bases; nucleotides not matched to a gene: 8. CDR3 length equals 16 residues. This CDR3 is CASSLSGTGLAGELFF. The CDR3 DNA sequence: TGTGCCAGCAGCTTATCGGGGACAGGCCTAGCCGGGGAGCTGTTTTTT. Variable domain in full (rest from reference TRBV7-9 and TRBJ2-2): DTGVSQNPRHKITKRGQNVTFRCDPISEHNRLYWYRQTLGQGPEFLTYFQNEAQLEKSRLLSDRFSAERPKGSFSTLEIQRTEQGDSAMYLCASSLSGTGLAGELFFGEGSRLTVL.

The V and J genes are TRBV7-3 and TRBJ2-3; no firm D call. Germline V gene sequence: CDR1 SGHTA, CDR2 FQGTGA. Deletions cut 4 bases from V and 2 bases from J, with 7 bases between. This CDR3 region has 13 residues. Here the CDR3 reads CASSSRNTDTQYF. CDR3 coding DNA: TGTGCCAGCAGCTCGAGAAACACAGATACGCAGTATTTT.

There are a few counts of this clone. Other nucleotide sequences in the sample specify the same CDR3. The chain carries TRBV27 and TRBJ2-7; 8 nucleotides agree with TRBD1. The CDR3 has 14 residues. The germline gives CDR1 MNHEY, CDR2 SMNVEV (reference sequence). The V gene end was trimmed by 5 bases and the J gene end by 4 bases; junction bases not matched to a gene: 7. As DNA, the CDR3 is TGTGCCAGCAGTCCGGACAGGGATTTGTACGAGCAGTACTTC. Protein: CASSPDRDLYEQYF.

The gene calls are TRBV6-2 or TRBV6-3 and TRBJ2-7; D unresolved. The CDR3 has 12 amino acids. Germline lookup yields CDR1 MNHEY and CDR2 SVGEGT. Trimming removed 2 bases at V and 2 bases at J, with 4 bases between. The CDR3 nucleotides read TGTGCCAGCAGTTACCAGGCCTACGAGCAGTACTTC. This translates into CASSYQAYEQYF.

V usage is TRBV9 and J usage is TRBJ1-1; D is uncertain. V lost 0 bases to trimming and J lost 5 bases, with 14 bases between them. Germline V gives CDR1 SGDLS, CDR2 YYNGEE. This CDR3 comprises 15 residues. The CDR3 sequence: CASSVDSSLDTEAFF. CDR3 in DNA: TGTGCCAGCAGCGTAGACAGCTCCCTGGATACTGAAGCTTTCTTT.

This clone was counted a single time. The chain is built from TRBV10-3 and TRBJ1-1; 9 bases map to TRBD1. Germline assignment: CDR1 ENHRY and CDR2 SYGVKD. This CDR3 has 17 residues. J was trimmed by 4 bases and V by 5 bases; bases with no gene match: 14. CDR3: CAISQGTGRAWGTEAFF. For the CDR3, the DNA is TGTGCCATCAGTCAAGGGACAGGGAGGGCTTGGGGCACTGAAGCTTTCTTT.

This sequence joins TRBV7-3 and TRBJ1-2; D is possibly TRBD1 (5 bases). V was cut by 0 bases and J by 8 bases, with 13 bases left in between. There are 14 residues in the CDR3. The germline CDR1 and CDR2 sequences are SGHTA and FQGTGA. Written as DNA, the CDR3 is TGTGCCAGCAGCTTAACGTTGGAGGGGAGCGGCTACACCTTC. Amino acids: CASSLTLEGSGYTF.

This chain joins TRBV30 and TRBJ1-3; the D is unclear. Trimming took off 0 bases at V and 4 bases at J, with 7 bases between the two ends. The germline gives CDR1 GTSNPN, CDR2 SVGIG (reference sequence). The CDR3 contains 13 residues. In DNA, the CDR3 is TGTGCCTGGAGTGTAATACAGGGAAACACCATATATTTT. It is translated as CAWSVIQGNTIYF.

The chain joins TRBV28 to TRBJ2-3; 12 positions agree with TRBD2. Per germline, CDR1 MDHEN and CDR2 SYDVKM. This CDR3 has 19 residues. Trimming at V came to 4 bases and at J to 1 base, leaving 12 bases not matched to a gene. The CDR3 loop is CASSSRLAGETWGTDTQYF. The CDR3 bases are TGTGCCAGCAGTTCCCGACTAGCGGGAGAAACTTGGGGCACAGATACGCAGTATTTT. Combining the CDR3 with reference TRBV28 and TRBJ2-3 gives the whole variable domain DVKVTQSSRYLVKRTGEKVFLECVQDMDHENMFWYRQDPGLGLRLIYFSYDVKMKEKGDIPEGYSVSREKKERFSLILESASTNQTSMYLCASSSRLAGETWGTDTQYFGPGTRLTVL.

The rearrangement uses TRBV29-1 and TRBJ2-6; no firm D call. This CDR3 is built from 13 residues. V dropped 6 bases and J dropped 1 base, with 7 bases sitting between them. CDR1 and CDR2 (germline): SQVTM, ANQGSEA. The CDR3 region has the DNA TGCAGCGTGGCACAGTCTGGGGCCAACGTCCTGACTTTC. This codes for CSVAQSGANVLTF.

The chain employs TRBV25-1 and TRBJ1-2, with D perhaps TRBD1 (5 bases). V was clipped by 4 bases and J by 8 bases, with 14 bases between them. The CDR3 extends over 13 amino acids. Germline CDR1 is MGHDK and CDR2 is SYGVNS. CDR3 DNA sequence: TGTGCCAGCAGTGTAGAAGGGTCAGGGGGCTACACCTTC. Residues: CASSVEGSGGYTF.